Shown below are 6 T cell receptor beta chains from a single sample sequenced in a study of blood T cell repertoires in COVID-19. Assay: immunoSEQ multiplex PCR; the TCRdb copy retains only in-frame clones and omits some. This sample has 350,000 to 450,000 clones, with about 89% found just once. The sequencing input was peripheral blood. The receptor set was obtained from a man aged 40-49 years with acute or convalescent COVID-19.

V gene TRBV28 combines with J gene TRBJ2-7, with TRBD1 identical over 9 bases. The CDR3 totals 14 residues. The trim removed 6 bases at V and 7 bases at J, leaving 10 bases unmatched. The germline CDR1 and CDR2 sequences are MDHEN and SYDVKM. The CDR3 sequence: CASSHPQGAREQYF. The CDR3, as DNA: TGTGCCAGCAGCCATCCACAGGGGGCGCGGGAGCAGTACTTC.

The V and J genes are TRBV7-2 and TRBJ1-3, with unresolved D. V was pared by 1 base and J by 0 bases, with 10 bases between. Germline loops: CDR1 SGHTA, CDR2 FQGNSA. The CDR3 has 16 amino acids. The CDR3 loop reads CASSLVGGNSGNTIYF. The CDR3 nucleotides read TGTGCCAGCAGCTTAGTTGGAGGGAACTCTGGAAACACCATATATTTT.

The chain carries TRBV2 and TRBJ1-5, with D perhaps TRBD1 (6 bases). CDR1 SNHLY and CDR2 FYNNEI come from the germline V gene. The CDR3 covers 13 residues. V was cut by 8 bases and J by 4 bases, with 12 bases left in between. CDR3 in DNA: TGTGCCAGCGCGGACAGCTTTAATCAGCCCCAGCATTTT. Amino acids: CASADSFNQPQHF.

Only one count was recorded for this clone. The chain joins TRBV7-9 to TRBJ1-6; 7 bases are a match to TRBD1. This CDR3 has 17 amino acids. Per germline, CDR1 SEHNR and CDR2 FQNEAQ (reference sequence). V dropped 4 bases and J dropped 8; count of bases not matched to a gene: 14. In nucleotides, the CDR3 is TGTGCCAGCAGCTCACCACCTCGACAGGGAGGTGATTCACCCCTCCACTTT. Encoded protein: CASSSPPRQGGDSPLHF.

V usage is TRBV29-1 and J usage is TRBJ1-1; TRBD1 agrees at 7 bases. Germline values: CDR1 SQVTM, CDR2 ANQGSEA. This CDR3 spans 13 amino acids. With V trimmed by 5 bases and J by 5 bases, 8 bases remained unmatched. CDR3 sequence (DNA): TGCAGCGTTCAGACAGGGAGAGGGACTGAAGCTTTCTTT. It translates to CSVQTGRGTEAFF.

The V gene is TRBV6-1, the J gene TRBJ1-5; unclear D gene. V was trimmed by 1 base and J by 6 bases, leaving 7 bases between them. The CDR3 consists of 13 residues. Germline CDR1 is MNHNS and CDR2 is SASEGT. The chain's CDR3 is CASSEGPGQPQHF. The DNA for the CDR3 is TGTGCCAGCAGTGAAGGACCGGGTCAGCCCCAGCATTTT.